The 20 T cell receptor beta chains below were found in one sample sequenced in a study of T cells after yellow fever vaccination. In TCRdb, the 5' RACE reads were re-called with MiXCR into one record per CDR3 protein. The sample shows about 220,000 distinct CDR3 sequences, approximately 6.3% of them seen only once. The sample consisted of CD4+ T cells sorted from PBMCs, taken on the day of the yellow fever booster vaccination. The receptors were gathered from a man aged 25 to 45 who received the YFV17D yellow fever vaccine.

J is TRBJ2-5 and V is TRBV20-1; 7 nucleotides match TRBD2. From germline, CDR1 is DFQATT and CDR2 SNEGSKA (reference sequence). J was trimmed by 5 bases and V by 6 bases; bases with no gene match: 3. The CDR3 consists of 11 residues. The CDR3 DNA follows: TGCAGTGCCCCTAGCGGTGAGACCCAGTACTTC. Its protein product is CSAPSGETQYF.

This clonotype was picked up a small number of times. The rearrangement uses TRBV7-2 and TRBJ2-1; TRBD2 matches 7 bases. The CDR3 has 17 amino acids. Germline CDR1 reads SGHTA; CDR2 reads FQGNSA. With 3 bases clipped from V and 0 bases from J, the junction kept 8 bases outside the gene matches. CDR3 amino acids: CASSFVPGGSSYNEQFF. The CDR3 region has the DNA TGTGCCAGCAGCTTCGTCCCGGGCGGGAGCTCCTACAATGAGCAGTTCTTC.

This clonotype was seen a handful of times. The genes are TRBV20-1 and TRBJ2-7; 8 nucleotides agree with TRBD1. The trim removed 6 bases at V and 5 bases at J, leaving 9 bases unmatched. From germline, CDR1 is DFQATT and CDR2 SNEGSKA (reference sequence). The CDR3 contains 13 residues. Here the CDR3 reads CSAPPGGRDEQYF. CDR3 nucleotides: TGCAGTGCCCCACCAGGGGGCAGGGACGAGCAGTACTTC.

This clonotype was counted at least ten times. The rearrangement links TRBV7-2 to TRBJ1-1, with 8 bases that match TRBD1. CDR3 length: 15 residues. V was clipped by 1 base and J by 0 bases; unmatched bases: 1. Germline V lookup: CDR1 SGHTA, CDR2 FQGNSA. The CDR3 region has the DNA TGTGCCAGCAGCTTAGAGGGACAGGTGAACACTGAAGCTTTCTTT. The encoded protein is CASSLEGQVNTEAFF.

The CDR3 DNA reads TGCAGTGCTAGAGATCAAAGGGGCAAGGAGACCCAGTACTTC. Its translation is CSARDQRGKETQYF. The rearrangement uses TRBV20-1 and TRBJ2-5; D is possibly TRBD1 (5 bases). The CDR3 spans 14 residues. CDR1 DFQATT and CDR2 SNEGSKA come from the germline V gene (reference sequence). V was clipped by 0 bases and J by 5 bases, with 13 bases between them.

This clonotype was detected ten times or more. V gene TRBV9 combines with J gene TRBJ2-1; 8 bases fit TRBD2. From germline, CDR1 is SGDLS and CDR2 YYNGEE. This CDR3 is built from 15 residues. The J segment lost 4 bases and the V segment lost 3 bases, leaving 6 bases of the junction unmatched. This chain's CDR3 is CASSDGLAGYNEQFF. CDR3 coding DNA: TGTGCCAGCAGCGACGGCTTAGCGGGATACAATGAGCAGTTCTTC. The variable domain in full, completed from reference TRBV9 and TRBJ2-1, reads DSGVTQTPKHLITATGQRVTLRCSPRSGDLSVYWYQQSLDQGLQFLIQYYNGEERAKGNILERFSAQQFPDLHSELNLSSLELGDSALYFCASSDGLAGYNEQFFGPGTRLTVL.

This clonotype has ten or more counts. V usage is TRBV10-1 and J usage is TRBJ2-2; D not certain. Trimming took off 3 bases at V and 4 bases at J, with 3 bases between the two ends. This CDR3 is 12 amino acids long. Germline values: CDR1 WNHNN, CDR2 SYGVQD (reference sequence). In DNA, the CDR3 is TGCGCCAGCAGTGATTCCACCGGGGAGCTGTTTTTT. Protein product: CASSDSTGELFF.

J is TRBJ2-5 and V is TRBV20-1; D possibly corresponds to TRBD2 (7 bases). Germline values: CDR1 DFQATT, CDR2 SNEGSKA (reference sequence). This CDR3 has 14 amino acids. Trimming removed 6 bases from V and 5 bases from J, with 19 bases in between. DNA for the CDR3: TGCAGTGCCCGAGGGTTCGGGGGGCGGGAGACCCAGTACTTC. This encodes CSARGFGGRETQYF.

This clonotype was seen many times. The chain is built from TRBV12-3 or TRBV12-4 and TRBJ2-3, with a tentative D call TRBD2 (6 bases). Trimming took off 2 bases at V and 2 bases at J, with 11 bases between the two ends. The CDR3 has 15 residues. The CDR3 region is CASSLRLANTDTQYF. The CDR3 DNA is TGTGCCAGCAGTTTACGCCTAGCGAACACAGATACGCAGTATTTT.

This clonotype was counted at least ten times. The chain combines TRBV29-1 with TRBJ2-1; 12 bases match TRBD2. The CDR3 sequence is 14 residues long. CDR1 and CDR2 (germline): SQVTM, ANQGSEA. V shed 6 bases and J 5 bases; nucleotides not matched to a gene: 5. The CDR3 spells CSVDRTSGNNEQFF. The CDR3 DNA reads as TGCAGCGTGGACCGGACTAGCGGGAACAATGAGCAGTTCTTC.

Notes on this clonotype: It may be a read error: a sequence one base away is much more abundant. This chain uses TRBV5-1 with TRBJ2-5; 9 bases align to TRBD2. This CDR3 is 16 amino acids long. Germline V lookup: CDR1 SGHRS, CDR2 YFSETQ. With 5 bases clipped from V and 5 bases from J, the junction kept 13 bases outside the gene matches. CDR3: CASRLSVLAGRETQYF. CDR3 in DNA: TGCGCCAGCAGGTTGAGCGTACTAGCGGGTCGTGAGACCCAGTACTTC. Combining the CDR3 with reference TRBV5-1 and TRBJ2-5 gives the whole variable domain KAGVTQTPRYLIKTRGQQVTLSCSPISGHRSVSWYQQTPGQGLQFLFEYFSETQRNKGNFPGRFSGRQFSNSRSEMNVSTLELGDSALYLCASRLSVLAGRETQYFGPGTRLLVL.

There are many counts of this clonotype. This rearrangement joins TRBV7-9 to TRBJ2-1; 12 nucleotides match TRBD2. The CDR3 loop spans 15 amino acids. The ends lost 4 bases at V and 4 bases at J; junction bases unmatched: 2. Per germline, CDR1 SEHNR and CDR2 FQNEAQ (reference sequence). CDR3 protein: CASSSLAGGYNEQFF. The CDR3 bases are TGTGCCAGCAGCTCCCTAGCGGGAGGGTACAATGAGCAGTTCTTC.

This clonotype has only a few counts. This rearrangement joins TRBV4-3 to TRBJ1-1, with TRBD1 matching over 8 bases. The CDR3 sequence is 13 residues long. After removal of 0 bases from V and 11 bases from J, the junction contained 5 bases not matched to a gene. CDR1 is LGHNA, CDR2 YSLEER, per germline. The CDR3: CASSQETGVAAFF. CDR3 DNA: TGCGCCAGCAGCCAAGAGACAGGGGTGGCCGCTTTCTTT.

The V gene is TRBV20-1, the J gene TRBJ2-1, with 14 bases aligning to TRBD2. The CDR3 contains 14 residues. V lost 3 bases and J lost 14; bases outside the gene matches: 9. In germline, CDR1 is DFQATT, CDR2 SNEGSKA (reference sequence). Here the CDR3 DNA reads TGCAGTGCTAGTTCGTCGGGACTAGCGGGAGATAAGTTCTTC. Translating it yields CSASSSGLAGDKFF.

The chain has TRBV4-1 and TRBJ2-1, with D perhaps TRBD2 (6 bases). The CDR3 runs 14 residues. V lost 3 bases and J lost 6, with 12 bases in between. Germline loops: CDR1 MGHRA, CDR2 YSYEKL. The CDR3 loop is CASSQSTSFNEQFF. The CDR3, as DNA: TGCGCCAGCAGCCAGTCTACTAGCTTCAATGAGCAGTTCTTC.

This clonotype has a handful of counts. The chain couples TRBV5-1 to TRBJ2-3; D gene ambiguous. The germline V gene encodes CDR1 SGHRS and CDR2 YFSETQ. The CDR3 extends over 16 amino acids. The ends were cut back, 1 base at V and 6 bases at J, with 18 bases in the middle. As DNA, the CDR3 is TGCGCCAGCAGCTTGCAAGTTGCCACCTTCACGGATACGCAGTATTTT. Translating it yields CASSLQVATFTDTQYF. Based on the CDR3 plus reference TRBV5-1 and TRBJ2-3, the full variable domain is KAGVTQTPRYLIKTRGQQVTLSCSPISGHRSVSWYQQTPGQGLQFLFEYFSETQRNKGNFPGRFSGRQFSNSRSEMNVSTLELGDSALYLCASSLQVATFTDTQYFGPGTRLTVL.

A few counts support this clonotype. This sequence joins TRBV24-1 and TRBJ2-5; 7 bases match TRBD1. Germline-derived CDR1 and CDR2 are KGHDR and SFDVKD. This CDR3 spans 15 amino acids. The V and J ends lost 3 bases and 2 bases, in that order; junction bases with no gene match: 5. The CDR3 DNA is TGTGCCACCAGTGATATAAGCAGGGGGCAAGAGACCCAGTACTTC. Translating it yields CATSDISRGQETQYF.

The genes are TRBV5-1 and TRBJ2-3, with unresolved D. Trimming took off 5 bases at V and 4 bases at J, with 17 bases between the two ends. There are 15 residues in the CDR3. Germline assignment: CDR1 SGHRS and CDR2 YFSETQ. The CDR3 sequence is CASRSSLTGPDTQYF. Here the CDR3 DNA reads TGCGCCAGCAGATCCTCTTTGACGGGCCCAGATACGCAGTATTTT.

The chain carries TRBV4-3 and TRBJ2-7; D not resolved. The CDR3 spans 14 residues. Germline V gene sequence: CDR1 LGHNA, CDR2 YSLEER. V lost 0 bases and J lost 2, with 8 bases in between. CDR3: CASSQEGHTYEQYF. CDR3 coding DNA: TGCGCCAGCAGCCAAGAAGGCCACACCTACGAGCAGTACTTC.

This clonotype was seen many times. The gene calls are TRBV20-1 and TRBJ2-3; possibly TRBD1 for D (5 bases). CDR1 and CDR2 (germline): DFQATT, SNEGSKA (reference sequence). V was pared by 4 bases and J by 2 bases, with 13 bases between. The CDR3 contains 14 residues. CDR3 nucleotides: TGCAGTGCTATAGACCCCAGGGTCACAGATACGCAGTATTTT. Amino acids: CSAIDPRVTDTQYF.